The 9 T cell receptor beta chains given below trace back to one sample, sequenced in a study of blood T cell repertoires in COVID-19. Sequencing was performed with immunoSEQ multiplex PCR; in TCRdb, only in-frame clones are kept and a portion is missing. The sample has hundreds of thousands of clones, roughly 88% seen once; the top ten hold roughly 1.9%. The sample was PBMCs or T cells enriched from blood (not recorded which). These receptors all stem from a woman in her 40s with acute COVID-19.

This chain joins TRBV9 and TRBJ2-3; the match to TRBD2 covers 13 bases. In germline, CDR1 is SGDLS, CDR2 YYNGEE. Losses at the gene ends were 2 bases for V and 2 bases for J; bases not matched to a gene: 2. This CDR3 is built from 16 residues. Here the CDR3 reads CASSVGLAGITDTQYF. In nucleotides, the CDR3 is TGTGCCAGCAGCGTGGGACTAGCGGGGATCACAGATACGCAGTATTTT.

This rearrangement joins TRBV29-1 to TRBJ2-7, with a possible D match to TRBD1 (5 bases). V was shortened by 4 bases and J by 5 bases, with 12 bases between the two germline ends. Germline CDR1 SQVTM, CDR2 ANQGSEA. The length of the CDR3 is 12 residues. CDR3 DNA sequence: TGCAGCGTTGTCCAGGGAACTGACGAGCAGTACTTC. It codes for CSVVQGTDEQYF.

In this sample, this clone turned up once. CDR3 DNA: TGTGCCTGGAGCCGACAGGGCCCCACAGATACGCAGTATTTT. It encodes CAWSRQGPTDTQYF. The gene calls are TRBV30 and TRBJ2-3, with 7 bases identical to TRBD1. V was clipped by 3 bases and J by 2 bases; unmatched bases: 5. CDR1 and CDR2 from the germline V gene are GTSNPN and SVGIG (reference sequence). The CDR3 has 14 amino acids.

J is TRBJ1-1 and V is TRBV4-2; 11 bases are a match to TRBD1. The CDR3 spans 14 residues. V lost 4 bases, J lost 4 bases, and 2 bases stayed unmatched. CDR1 and CDR2 (germline): LGHNA, YNFKEQ. In nucleotides, the CDR3 is TGTGCCAGCAGCCTCGGGACAGGGGGCACTGAAGCTTTCTTT. It specifies CASSLGTGGTEAFF.

The chain has TRBV10-2 and TRBJ2-1; D uncertain. The V end was cut by 5 bases, the J end by 7 bases, with 6 bases between. Per germline, CDR1 WSHSY and CDR2 SAAADI. This CDR3 spans 11 amino acids. The CDR3 coding sequence is TGCGCCAGCAGTCGAACAAATGAGCAGTTCTTC. Amino acids: CASSRTNEQFF.

This clone was seen more than once but under ten times. V is TRBV7-8 and J is TRBJ2-1; TRBD2 matches at 8 bases. The CDR3 runs 16 residues. CDR1 is SGHVS, CDR2 FQNEAQ, per germline. J was trimmed by 4 bases and V by 1 base; bases with no gene match: 6. CDR3 nucleotides: TGTGCCAGCAGCTTAGTAGGGACTAGACCTTACAATGAGCAGTTCTTC. This codes for CASSLVGTRPYNEQFF.

V is TRBV6-5 and J is TRBJ1-3; maybe TRBD1 (6 bases). Trimming cost V 7 bases and J 2 bases, with 12 bases left between them. CDR1 and CDR2 (germline): MNHEY, SVGAGI. This CDR3 is built from 14 residues. The CDR3 bases are TGTGCCAGCACCCAACAGGGACCTGGAAACACCATATATTTT. As protein: CASTQQGPGNTIYF.

The rearrangement joins TRBV7-9 to TRBJ1-1, with 9 bases that match TRBD1. V lost 4 bases to trimming and J lost 5 bases; unmatched junction nucleotides: 11. This CDR3 is 16 amino acids long. Germline V CDR1 and CDR2: SEHNR, FQNEAQ (reference sequence). CDR3 in DNA: TGTGCCAGCAGCTCGACACAGGGGGCAATGGGTACTGAAGCTTTCTTT. This encodes CASSSTQGAMGTEAFF.

CDR3 bases: TGTGCCAGCAGCCCGGGACAGGGGAACTACGAGCAGTACTTC. Translating gives CASSPGQGNYEQYF. V is TRBV7-9 and J is TRBJ2-7, with 10 bases fitting TRBD1. Trimming took 5 bases from V and 3 from J; bases not matched to a gene: 4. Germline V gene sequence: CDR1 SEHNR, CDR2 FQNEAQ (reference sequence). This CDR3 has 14 residues.